This is a list of T cell receptor beta chains from one sample in a study of molecular identifiers for immune sequencing clone quantification. TCRdb passed the PCR reads through MiXCR, listing each CDR3 protein once. Of under 600,000 distinct CDR3 sequences listed, less than 30% are singletons. Sequencing input: naive CD8+ T cells from blood, with Jurkat cell RNA spiked in. The receptor set was obtained from a human donor in good health. Some libraries in this study had Jurkat cell RNA spiked in. CDR3s include the opening cysteine and the closing phenylalanine or tryptophan. Rows give clone size only sometimes, using once, few, many, or a class for an expanded clone.

clone size | V gene | CDR3 protein
NA | TRBV7-6 | CATSPAVSGNTIYF
few | TRBV21-1 | CASSQPGLGSGNTIYF
NA | TRBV12-3/TRBV12-4 | CASSLNGENIQYF
NA | TRBV3-1 | CASSSQADFQLSTDTQYF
NA | TRBV5-6 | CASSARDSYNSPLHF
NA | TRBV4-1 | CASSQEGGTRAPNEKLFF
few | TRBV30 | CAWNPTSGYNEQFF
NA | TRBV6-5 | CASSYGGDSSYEQYF
few | TRBV19 | CASSPLQGEPQHF
few | TRBV6-2/TRBV6-3 | CASSPRQGGFTDTQYF
NA | TRBV14 | CASSFLAGGTSYNEQFF
NA | TRBV13 | CASSLGGLAGGRDYEQYF
NA | TRBV21-1 | CASSKVDGNRGLASEQNF
few | TRBV27 | CASSSNRDSEKLFF
NA | TRBV6-2/TRBV6-3 | CASSSQGASNQPQHF
many | TRBV28 | CASSFRGVSNQPQHF
NA | TRBV12-3/TRBV12-4 | CASSTHETVYGYTF
few | TRBV12-3/TRBV12-4 | CASSLPQGFHEQFF
NA | TRBV27 | CASSLISGGMTIQYF
NA | TRBV28 | CASSREGTPSTDSQYF
many | TRBV29-1 | CSVEDPSSGGVGEQFF
few | TRBV19 | CASTTGTGSSGANVLTF
many | TRBV5-1 | CASSLGQGAYEQYF
many | TRBV19 | CASSVWGASNQPQHF
NA | TRBV5-6 | CASSLGLTDTQCF
once | TRBV5-6 | CASSSGGVPQHF
few | TRBV27 | CASRLNSGGFNEQFF
many | TRBV20-1 | CSAALAESSYEQYF
many | TRBV7-2 | CASSLWSGGSDQPQHF
NA | TRBV7-6 | CASSFRTGRDTIYF
NA | TRBV4-3 | CASSQRHGTPSYAQYF
NA | TRBV11-2 | CASSSATSSYNSPLHF
few | TRBV29-1 | CSVVLELSFFETQYF
few | TRBV4-1 | CASSQRSGSIAFF
NA | TRBV3-1 | CASSQEPGASETQYF